Reported below is one T cell receptor beta chain. What this receptor recognizes is not known. No quality values exist for individual bases; no much larger clone is one base distant. This sample is part of a study of identifying expanded T cells in peripheral blood (dated by TCRdb to about 2019). Background on the whole study: Technical replicates were generated by sequencing separate aliquots of the same genomic DNA pool, and four replicates were compared pairwise. What the study reported, not specific to this receptor: Between technical replicates the binomial model flagged approximately 1.2 differentially abundant clones, whereas over roughly two weeks the binomial model flagged about 16.4 and over about four weeks around 19. Variance in clone template counts between approximately two-week samples significantly increased with total template count across all healthy donors. The authors expected that biological variance in healthy repertoires might rise further over much longer intervals, such as months to years. Across all healthy-donor time intervals, the beta-binomial model significantly cut both the number of clones called differentially abundant and the false-positive rate.

During the collection period, no immune events, such as infections, were documented for the healthy donors. Healthy-donor blood repertoires served as a training cohort to calibrate time-dependent variance in a beta-binomial model of T-cell clone differential abundance. The training cohort comprised roughly ten healthy donors, 3 female and 7 male. On average the donors were approximately 42 years old, and their ages spanned about 25 to 64 years. Whole blood, obtained from a commercial supplier, was collected from each healthy donor at three time points spaced around 2 weeks apart. For immunosequencing, genomic DNA was extracted from unsorted whole blood. The immunoSEQ Assay, which uses bias-controlled multiplex PCR amplification of genomic DNA, was used to profile TCRbeta CDR3 regions. Per the original workflow: To quantify the absolute abundance of each unique TCRbeta CDR3 region, the sequences were collapsed and filtered. Differential abundance was assessed using a binomial (Fisher-equivalent) model and a beta-binomial model in which time-dependent variance fitted from healthy donors was added. Any clone with fewer than 5 combined templates was excluded, and a clone was called differentially abundant if its Benjamini-Hochberg FDR was below 0.01. Using the form v = (b*log(k)+a)^2, the beta-binomial variance was modeled as a function of the total template count across the two samples. The table comes from immuneACCESS by way of TCRdb, which keeps in-frame sequences with V and J called. Part of the clones is missing from these tables; in studies checked, under half for an unresolved V gene and the rest for unknown reasons. That table gives V, J and clone size, and the DNA gave D and trimming. In this sample the table shows under 100,000 clones, about 90% of which occur a single time. The ten largest clones capture 7.3% of the sample.

After removal of 6 bases from V and 2 bases from J, the junction retains 6 bases not matched to a gene. The cysteine opens and the phenylalanine closes a CDR3 of 15 amino acids. The DNA shown is the 45-base CDR3, in frame from base 1. CDR1 and CDR2 are drawn from the germline V gene: MNHEY, SVGAGI. Sequenced input: blood. This TCR was recovered from a person aged 18-70 years in good health. The chain uses TRBV6-5 and TRBJ2-5, with 10 bases matching TRBD2. The nucleotide sequence is TGTGCCAGCAGGGTAGCGGGGGGCGAACAAGAGACCCAGTACTTC. Translated, it gives CASRVAGGEQETQYF.